This note documents a single T cell receptor beta chain sequence. The CDR3 spans 14 residues. Germline V lookup: CDR1 SGHNT, CDR2 YENEEA. The V gene lost 5 bases and the J gene lost 6 bases, with 16 bases spanning the gap. This specimen comes from a study of blood T cell repertoires in COVID-19. Study-level information: Researchers got acute and convalescent COVID-19 samples from the United States, Italy and Spain. The cDNA or gDNA used as material had been derived from T cells, B-cell-depleted T cells, or PBMCs.

In the original processing: Reference gene primers were amplified, and this amplification served to estimate nucleated cell counts. The data were produced by immunoSEQ multiplex PCR, yet TCRdb's version contains in-frame clones alone and is incomplete. V and J calls and clone size follow that table, whereas D and trimming were derived from the DNA. The sample yields fewer than 70,000 clones, about 91% seen once. This clonotype was obtained from a man aged 45 to 65 with active COVID-19. The material sequenced was peripheral blood. This chain uses TRBV11-3 with TRBJ1-2; the D is unclear. CDR3 in DNA: TGTGCCAGCAGCCCCCATGGCAGACGGGATGGCTACACCTTC. It translates to CASSPHGRRDGYTF.